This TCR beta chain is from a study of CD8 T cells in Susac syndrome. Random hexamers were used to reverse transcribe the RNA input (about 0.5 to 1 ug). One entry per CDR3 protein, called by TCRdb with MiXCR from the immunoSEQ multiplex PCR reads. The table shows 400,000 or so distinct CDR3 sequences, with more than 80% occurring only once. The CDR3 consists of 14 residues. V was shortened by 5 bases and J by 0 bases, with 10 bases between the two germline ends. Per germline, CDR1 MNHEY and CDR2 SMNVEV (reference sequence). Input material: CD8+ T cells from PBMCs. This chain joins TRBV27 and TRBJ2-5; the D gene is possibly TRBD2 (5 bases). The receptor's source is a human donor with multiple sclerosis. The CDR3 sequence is CASSPRGDQETQYF. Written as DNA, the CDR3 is TGTGCCAGCAGTCCTCGGGGAGACCAAGAGACCCAGTACTTC.